The present T cell receptor (beta chain) was sequenced within a study of cytomegalovirus exposure and HLA in healthy donors (TCRdb year 2017). In the study overall: An earlier analysis of 550 to 700 of the donors reported 250 to 350 Gb of sequence data and some 120 million unique TCR beta sequences from 150 million to 200 million T cells. HLA typing included class I and class II loci at four-digit resolution. Of the approximately 400 genotyped donors, about 84% fell in the genetic ancestry cluster associated with self-reported Caucasian donors. The number of donors typed differed by locus, with about 629-640 for A, B, C, DRB1 and DQB1, roughly 550 for DQA1, 606 for DPA1, and under 490 for DPB1. Donor age, sex, ethnicity and CMV serostatus were collected together with the repertoire data. Across some 400 genotyped donors of the cohort, an average of approximately 240,000 unique TCR beta nucleotide sequences per donor were sequenced, and roughly a sixth of those sequences were non-productive. Using immunosequencing, the study profiled T cell repertoires from 550 to 750 subjects and related those repertoires to cytomegalovirus serostatus. All discovery cohort repertoires had been generated on a single sequencing platform. An earlier analysis of approximately 640 of the donors applied high-throughput TCR beta sequencing to assess whether each TCR beta V gene segment acted as functional or pseudogenic. The study aimed to test whether cataloging public T cell receptors could reveal signatures of past pathogen exposure. An early release that covered about 600 HLA-typed donors contained approximately 300 gigabases of sequencing data and 85 million to 100 million unique TCR sequences. A separate validation cohort of more than 100 different subjects was used in addition to the approximately 610-subject first cohort. Roughly 5 DR-DQ haplotypes were handled as single units for association and clustering because linkage in the cohort was strong. Rather than drawing on any new phenotypic data, the later analysis identified candidate immune exposures from TCR beta sequences and the way those sequences occurred across donors. To predict cytomegalovirus infection status, the study combined high-throughput TCR immunosequencing, statistical association of individual TCRs with disease status, and machine learning. In a later genetic analysis, genome-wide SNP genotypes for 398 of the 666 donors were used, and that subset was treated as a discovery cohort. A later analysis re-examined previously published TCR beta repertoires from more than 650 donors and added high-resolution HLA genotyping to investigate patterns of TCR occurrence.

The library relied on the immunoSEQ multiplex PCR assay. For the multiplex PCR, a mixture combining 60 forward primers for TCR Vbeta segments and 13 reverse primers for TCR Jbeta segments was used. Amplification of the CDR3 region of rearranged TCR beta genes was performed with a multiplex PCR assay on genomic DNA. The amplified TCR beta libraries were sequenced on the Illumina HiSeq System as 87-base-pair reads. The original pipeline was this. Across the 700 or so repertoires, a later analysis counted around 80 million unique TCR beta chains, 8.5 million to 12 million of which were shared by at least two donors. To remove PCR and sequencing errors, raw reads were error-corrected and collapsed into unique sequences using a nearest-neighbor algorithm that merged closely related sequences. Alignment of CDR3 sequences to IMGT reference sequences was used to assign V, D and J gene segments. Each retained sequence needed at least a six-nucleotide match to both a V gene segment and a J gene segment. A rearrangement was called productive if the CDR3 had no stop codons and remained in frame with V and J, and every other rearrangement was called non-productive. CDR3 was defined according to IMGT convention as the region running from the second conserved V-encoded cysteine to the conserved J-encoded phenylalanine. The earlier analysis of 500 to 650 of the donors excluded any sequence lacking an unambiguous match to a single V gene segment. In an earlier analysis of several hundred of the donors, V segments were called functional above 56.7% productive rearrangements and were called segregating when the between-donor standard deviation exceeded 5%. To diagnose cytomegalovirus status from the catalog of TCR beta chain sequences, a statistical classification framework was built. In a later analysis, V and J genes were assigned by comparing TCR nucleotide sequences against IMGT/GENE-DB human TR gene sequences. The TCRdist pipeline was used in a later analysis to assign CDR3 sequences and most-parsimonious VDJ recombination scenarios. A later analysis defined each TCR beta chain by its CDR3 amino acid sequence plus V-gene family, and excluded reads lacking a unique V-gene family. A later analysis removed 500 to 600 highly shared, low-generation-probability nucleotide sequences to deal with suspected cross-contamination and a sequencing artifact. A later analysis calculated a clonal expansion index for each public chain from normalized within-repertoire ranks of inferred template counts. In a later analysis, generation probabilities were computed using a VDJ recombination model fitted to out-of-frame rearrangements, and the results were checked against IGoR. Hypergeometric tests were used in a later analysis to score TCR-TCR, TCR-HLA and TCR-CMV co-occurrence, with a repertoire-size bias correction applied to the TCR pairs. To estimate false discovery rates, a later analysis permuted the HLA or CMV assignments 20 times. A later analysis grouped co-occurring TCRs with DBSCAN, adding TCRdist sequence similarity when clustering within HLA-allele-positive subsets. Repertoires with fewer than 30,000 or more than 120,000 public chains were left out of co-occurrence clustering, as were five repertoires with anomalous nucleotide sharing. Entries here come from immuneACCESS through TCRdb and include only in-frame sequences with V and J called. Some clones fail to appear in such tables; in the studies checked, an unresolved V gene covers under half of the shortfall, and the cause of the remainder is unknown. V and J calls and clone size are as listed in that table; D and trimming were resolved from the DNA. The sample table lists around 130,000 clones, around 83% of them with a count of one. Roughly 1.2% of the sample belongs to the ten largest clones.

Points the paper makes about the study in general: The presence/absence analyses assumed that sequencing depth was roughly uniform across donors, and that assumption may not be true. A further reported finding was that TCR beta sequences accurately predicted the HLA-A and HLA-B alleles for most subjects in the first cohort. A cluster of highly shared sequence variants was judged likely to represent a technical artifact of the sequencing pipeline. A later analysis found that TCR association rates varied across HLA loci, with DRB1 alleles showing the most associated TCRs and HLA-C alleles the fewest. Most CMV-associated TCR beta chains appeared to be HLA-restricted in a later analysis, and the HLA associations seemed to be driven largely by CMV exposure. According to a later analysis, parvovirus B19, influenza, CMV and Epstein-Barr virus appeared linked to several top co-occurrence clusters. Because the 87-base-pair reads could not distinguish some IMGT-functional V segments, including TRBV6-2 and TRBV6-3, those segments were excluded. The study gave a list of 150 to 200 TCR beta chains associated with cytomegalovirus. Across donors, most TCR sequences were observed very rarely, whereas some public TCRs were present in many individuals. Specific HLA alleles were associated with 15,000 to 20,000 TCR beta sequences at a false discovery rate of 0.05 in a later analysis. In a later genetic analysis, a missense DCLRE1C variant was associated with V-gene and J-gene trimming of TCR beta chains, and the association was replicated in an independent cohort. Three of the identified cytomegalovirus-associated TCR beta chains were confirmed in vitro to be specific for cytomegalovirus antigens. In a later genetic analysis, fewer N-insertions in productive TCRs were reported among donors in an Asian-associated ancestry cluster than the roughly 640-donor mean. In an earlier analysis of some 500 of the donors, most TCR beta V segments appeared in productive rearrangements about 90% or about 30% of the time, broadly matching IMGT annotations. Compared with equally common non-associated chains, HLA-associated TCR beta chains in a later analysis were more clonally expanded and had lower generation probabilities. For the cohort, immune exposure information was limited to CMV serostatus. Correlated functional status among segregating V segments might be attributable to linkage disequilibrium, but an unknown experimental factor could not be ruled out. The classifier was reported to diagnose cytomegalovirus status with high specificity and sensitivity in both the original cohort and the validation cohort. The cohort was sequenced for TCR beta chains only, and without alpha or paired-chain data the features that could be detected were limited. It was suggested by the authors that the approach could potentially be generalized to other disease states and immunological phenotypes. HLA typing was unavailable for some donors at each locus, so association tests used only the typed subset. Strong co-occurrence of HLA alleles, especially DR and DQ, made assigning TCR associations to individual alleles difficult. The earlier analysis of some 540 of the donors excluded roughly 17 rarely observed V segments, including chromosome 9 orphons, because counts were too low.

As concerns this clone: This receptor's antigen is unknown. No base quality information exists; no much larger clone differs at one position.

The cohort was made up of 500 to 850 healthy bone marrow donors. Cohort members were all nominally healthy when sampled, although unrecorded immune exposures were likely present. The donor tested CMV seronegative, placing the donor among the roughly 340 seronegative members of the cohort. A peripheral blood sample was provided by each donor, and peripheral blood mononuclear cells were used for TCR beta sequencing. Genomic DNA was extracted from the blood cell samples with the Qiagen DNeasy Blood Extraction Kit. For this chain, trimming is 4 bases at the V end and 7 bases at the J end, and the number of junction bases without a gene match is 3. Per the germline V gene, SGDLS is the CDR1 and YYNGEE is the CDR2. From the cysteine through the phenylalanine, the CDR3 covers 12 amino acids. Kept here is only the CDR3 DNA, which spans 36 bases and is read in frame from base 1.

This receptor was taken from a girl aged 2 to 10 in good health and CMV-seronegative. The chain is assembled from TRBV9 and TRBJ1-1, and 8 bases in between align with TRBD1. The sample taken for sequencing was PBMCs. The DNA sequence is given as TGTGCCAGCAGCCTAGGGACAGGTGAAGCTTTCTTT. Its translation is CASSLGTGEAFF.